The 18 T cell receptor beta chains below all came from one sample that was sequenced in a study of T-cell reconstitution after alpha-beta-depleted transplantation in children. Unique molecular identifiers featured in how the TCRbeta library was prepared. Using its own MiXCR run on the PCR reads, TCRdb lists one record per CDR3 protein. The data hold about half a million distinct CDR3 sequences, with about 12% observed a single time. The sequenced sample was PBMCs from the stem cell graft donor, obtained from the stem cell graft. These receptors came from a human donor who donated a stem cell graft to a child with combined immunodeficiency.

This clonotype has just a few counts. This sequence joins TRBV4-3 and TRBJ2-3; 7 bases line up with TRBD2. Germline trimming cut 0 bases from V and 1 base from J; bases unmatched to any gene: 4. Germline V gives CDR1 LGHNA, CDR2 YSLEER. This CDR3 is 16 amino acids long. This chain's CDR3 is CASSQEGGLGTDTQYF. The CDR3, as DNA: TGCGCCAGCAGCCAAGAGGGAGGGTTAGGCACAGATACGCAGTATTTT.

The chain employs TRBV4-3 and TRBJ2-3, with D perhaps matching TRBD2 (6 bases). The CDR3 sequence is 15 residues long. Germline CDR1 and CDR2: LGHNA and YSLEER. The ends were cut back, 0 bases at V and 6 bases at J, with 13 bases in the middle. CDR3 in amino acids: CASSQERWGEDTQYF. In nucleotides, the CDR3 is TGCGCCAGCAGCCAAGAAAGATGGGGGGAGGATACGCAGTATTTT.

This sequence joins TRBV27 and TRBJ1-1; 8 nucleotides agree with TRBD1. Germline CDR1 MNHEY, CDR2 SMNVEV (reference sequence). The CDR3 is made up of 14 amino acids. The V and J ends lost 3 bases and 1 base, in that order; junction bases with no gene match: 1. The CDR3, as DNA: TGTGCCAGCAGTTTCACAGGGGGGAACACTGAAGCTTTCTTT. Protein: CASSFTGGNTEAFF.

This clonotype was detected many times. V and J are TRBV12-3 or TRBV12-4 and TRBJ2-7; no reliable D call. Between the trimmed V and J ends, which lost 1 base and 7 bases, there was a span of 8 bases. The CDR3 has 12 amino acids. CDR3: CASSLVFREQYF. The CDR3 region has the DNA TGTGCCAGCAGTTTAGTATTCCGAGAGCAGTACTTC.

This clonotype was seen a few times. CDR3 protein: CASSEGTGFPVGGYTF. The DNA of the CDR3 is TGTGCCAGCAGTGAAGGGACAGGATTTCCAGTGGGAGGCTACACCTTC. This chain uses TRBV6-4 with TRBJ1-2, with 8 bases lining up with TRBD1. This CDR3 has 16 residues. Germline V gene lookup returns CDR1 MRHNA and CDR2 SNTAGT. The ends lost 3 bases at V and 8 bases at J; junction bases unmatched: 14.

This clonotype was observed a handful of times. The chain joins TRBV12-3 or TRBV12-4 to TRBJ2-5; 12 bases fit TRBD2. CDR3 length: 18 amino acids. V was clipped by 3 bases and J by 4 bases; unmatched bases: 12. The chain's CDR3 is CASSLFRTSGAIGETQYF. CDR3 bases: TGTGCCAGCAGTTTGTTCAGGACTAGCGGGGCCATTGGAGAGACCCAGTACTTC.

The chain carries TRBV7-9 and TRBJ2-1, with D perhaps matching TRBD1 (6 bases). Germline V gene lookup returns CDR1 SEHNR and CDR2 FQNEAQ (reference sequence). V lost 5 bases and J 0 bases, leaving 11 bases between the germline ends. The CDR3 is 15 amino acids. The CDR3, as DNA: TGTGCCAGCAGCAACCAGGGGAGCTCCTACAATGAGCAGTTCTTC. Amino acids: CASSNQGSSYNEQFF.

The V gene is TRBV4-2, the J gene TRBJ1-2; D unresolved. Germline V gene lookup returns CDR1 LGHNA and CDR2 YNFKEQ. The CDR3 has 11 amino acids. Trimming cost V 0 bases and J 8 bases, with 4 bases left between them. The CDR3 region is CASSQDTGYTF. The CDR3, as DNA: TGTGCCAGCAGCCAAGATACGGGCTACACCTTC.

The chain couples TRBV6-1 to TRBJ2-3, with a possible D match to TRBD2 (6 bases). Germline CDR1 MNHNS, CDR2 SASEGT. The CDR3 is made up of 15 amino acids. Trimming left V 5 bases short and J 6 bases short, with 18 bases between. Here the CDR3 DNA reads TGTGCCAGCAGTCCTAGACTAGGGTTTTCGGATACGCAGTATTTT. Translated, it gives CASSPRLGFSDTQYF.

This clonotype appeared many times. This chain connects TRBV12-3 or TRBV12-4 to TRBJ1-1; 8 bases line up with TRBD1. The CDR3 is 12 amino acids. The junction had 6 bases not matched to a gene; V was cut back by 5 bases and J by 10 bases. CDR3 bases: TGTGCCAGCAGTGCAGGGGGCTTGGTAGCTTTCTTT. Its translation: CASSAGGLVAFF.

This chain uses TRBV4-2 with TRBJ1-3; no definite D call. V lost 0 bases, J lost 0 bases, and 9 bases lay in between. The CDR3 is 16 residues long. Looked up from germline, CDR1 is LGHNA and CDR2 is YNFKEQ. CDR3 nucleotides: TGTGCCAGCAGCCAAGATCTCGGTAGCTCTGGAAACACCATATATTTT. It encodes CASSQDLGSSGNTIYF.

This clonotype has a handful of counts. The CDR3 sequence is CASSPTERAEDTQYF. CDR3 nucleotide sequence: TGTGCCAGCAGCCCCACCGAGAGGGCCGAGGATACGCAGTATTTT. This chain links TRBV12-3 or TRBV12-4 with TRBJ2-3, with D possibly matching TRBD2 (5 bases). The CDR3 runs to 15 residues. Trimming shortened V by 6 bases and J by 6 bases, and 19 bases separated the two germline ends.

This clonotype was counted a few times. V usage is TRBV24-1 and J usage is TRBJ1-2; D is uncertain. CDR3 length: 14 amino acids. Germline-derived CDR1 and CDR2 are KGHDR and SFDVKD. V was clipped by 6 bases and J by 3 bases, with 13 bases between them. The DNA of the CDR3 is TGTGCCACCAGTTCCCGGCAGCTAGACTATGGCTACACCTTC. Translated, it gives CATSSRQLDYGYTF.

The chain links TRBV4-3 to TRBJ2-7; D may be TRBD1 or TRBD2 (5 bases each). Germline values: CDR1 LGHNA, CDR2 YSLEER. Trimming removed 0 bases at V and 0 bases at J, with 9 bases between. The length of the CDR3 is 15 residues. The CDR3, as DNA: TGCGCCAGCAGCCAAGAGACGGGGCCCTCCTACGAGCAGTACTTC. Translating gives CASSQETGPSYEQYF.

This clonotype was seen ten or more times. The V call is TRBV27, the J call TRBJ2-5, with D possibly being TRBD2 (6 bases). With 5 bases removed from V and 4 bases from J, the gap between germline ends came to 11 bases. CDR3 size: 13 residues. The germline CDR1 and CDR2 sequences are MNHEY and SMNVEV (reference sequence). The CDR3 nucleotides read TGTGCCAGCAGTCGGAGGGGAGGAGAGACCCAGTACTTC. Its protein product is CASSRRGGETQYF.

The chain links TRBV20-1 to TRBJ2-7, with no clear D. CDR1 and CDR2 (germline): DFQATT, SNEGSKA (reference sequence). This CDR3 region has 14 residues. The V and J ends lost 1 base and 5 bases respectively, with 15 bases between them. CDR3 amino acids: CSARGPEVNHEQYF. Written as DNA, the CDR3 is TGCAGTGCTAGAGGTCCTGAGGTGAATCACGAGCAGTACTTC.

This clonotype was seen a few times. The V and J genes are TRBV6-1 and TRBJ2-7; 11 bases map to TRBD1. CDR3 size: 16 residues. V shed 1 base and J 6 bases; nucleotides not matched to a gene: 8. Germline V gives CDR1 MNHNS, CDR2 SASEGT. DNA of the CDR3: TGTGCCAGCAGTGAAGACTCCCTGGGACAGGGGGGCGAGCAGTACTTC. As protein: CASSEDSLGQGGEQYF.

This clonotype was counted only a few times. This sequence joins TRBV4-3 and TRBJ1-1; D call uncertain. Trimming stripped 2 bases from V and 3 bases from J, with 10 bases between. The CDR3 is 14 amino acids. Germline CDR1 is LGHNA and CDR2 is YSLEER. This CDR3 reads CASSQLIEDTEAFF. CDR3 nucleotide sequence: TGCGCCAGCAGCCAACTGATTGAAGACACTGAAGCTTTCTTT.